This entry features one T cell receptor (beta chain) sequence. The antigen remains unidentified. These data are taken from a study of graft-versus-host responses after intestinal transplantation. About the research overall: Each recipient received a multivisceral, liver-intestinal, or isolated intestinal graft.

The CDR3 extends over 15 amino acids. CDR1 is SGHTA, CDR2 FQGNSA, per germline. V lost 2 bases to trimming and J lost 7 bases; unmatched junction nucleotides: 3. Profiled with immunoSEQ multiplex PCR; TCRdb holds only in-frame clones, not every one. The repertoire holds tens of thousands of clones, with 75% to 90% as singletons. Study-level points and caveats: Allograft graft-versus-host to host-versus-graft clonal ratios ran high in patients with graft-donor T cell macrochimerism. GvH clones were found in recipient marrow; some appeared first in ileum or blood. Peak levels of circulating GvH clones tracked with early post-transplant HvG declines.

The chain couples TRBV7-2 to TRBJ2-1; 12 positions agree with TRBD2. Sequencing used unstimulated CD4+ T cells sorted from spleen or lymph node cells, obtained before transplant. The sequence was collected from a human donor who was the organ donor for an intestinal transplant. The CDR3 DNA reads TGTGCCAGCAGCTTATCTAGCGGGGGGGCGAATGAGCAGTTCTTC. Amino acids: CASSLSSGGANEQFF. Full variable domain (rest looked up from reference TRBV7-2 and TRBJ2-1): GAGVSQSPSNKVTEKGKDVELRCDPISGHTALYWYRQSLGQGLEFLIYFQGNSAPDKSGLPSDRFSAERTGGSVSTLTIQRTQQEDSAVYLCASSLSSGGANEQFFGPGTRLTVL.